This T cell receptor (beta chain) was profiled in a study of T-cell reconstitution after alpha-beta-depleted transplantation in children. For TCRbeta, the library was prepared with unique molecular identifiers. TCRdb reanalysed the PCR reads using MiXCR and keeps one entry per CDR3 protein. The table has roughly 400,000 distinct CDR3 sequences, roughly 44% seen once. Details on this clonotype: Its antigen is still unknown.

Findings and caveats of the study: Where some patients showed high TCRbeta diversity at day 60, it came from recipient T cells and thymic progenitors that had survived. Several hundred graft clones that had expanded were reportedly the source of alpha-beta T cells about two months after transplant. From newly produced T cells came most of the T-cell counts and diversity one year after transplant.

V was shortened by 3 bases and J by 9 bases, with 14 bases between the two germline ends. CDR1 is DFQATT, CDR2 SNEGSKA, per germline (reference sequence). CDR3 length: 13 amino acids. The TCR comes from a girl aged 2 to 9 with aplastic anemia, due to receive a stem cell transplant. The chain carries TRBV20-1 and TRBJ2-2, with D tentatively TRBD2 (6 bases). The sample here was PBMCs, taken before TCRalphabeta/CD19-depleted stem cell transplant. CDR3 bases: TGCAGTGCTAGGGAGGGCAGGGACCGGGAGCTGTTTTTT. Translating it yields CSAREGRDRELFF.